This is a list of T cell receptor beta chains from one sample in a study of blood T cells in healthy people across ages. TCRdb processed the 5' RACE reads anew with MiXCR; each CDR3 protein has one entry. The table includes 780,000 or so distinct CDR3 sequences, just over 55% detected once. Material for sequencing was blood. Receptors were obtained from a man aged 40-55 years in good health. The CDR3 runs from the conserved cysteine through the conserved F or W.

V gene	J gene	CDR3 length	CDR3 protein
TRBV5-1	TRBJ2-2	16	CASSPPEGTVTGELFF
TRBV7-3	TRBJ2-7	14	CASSRYDSPYEQYF
TRBV20-1	TRBJ2-3	13	CSAARTGPDTQYF
TRBV6-1	TRBJ2-4	19	CASSDLDRDRIIAKNIQYF
TRBV20-1	TRBJ2-7	15	CSAGWGRRSSYEQYF
TRBV7-3	TRBJ1-2	15	CASSLTPANRDGYTF
TRBV24-1	TRBJ2-1	17	CATSDNPGRGLKSEQFF
TRBV6-5	TRBJ1-2	13	CASSPRRVNGYTF
TRBV20-1	TRBJ2-1	14	CSAETSGSLNEQFF
TRBV6-6	TRBJ2-1	14	CASSIAGGPSEQFF
TRBV7-7	TRBJ2-5	16	CASSLSGQGHQETQYF
TRBV6-5	TRBJ1-1	13	CASFLGAGAEAFF
TRBV12-3/TRBV12-4	TRBJ1-6	13	CASSPLQFSPLHF
TRBV2	TRBJ2-3	11	CASKGPDTQYF
TRBV4-1	TRBJ1-2	16	CASGQHRGLQDYGYTF
TRBV29-1	TRBJ2-7	15	CSVHLTGRSYNEQYF
TRBV28	TRBJ2-1	16	CASSSPSGSSLDEQFF
TRBV6-2/TRBV6-3	TRBJ2-7	14	CASTGTGHSYEQYF
TRBV29-1	TRBJ2-3	14	CRVAQGSGTDTQYF
TRBV28	TRBJ2-3	15	CASPLLRGYTDTQYF
TRBV13	TRBJ1-1	17	CASSVSPGTQRDTEAFF
TRBV4-1	TRBJ2-5	16	CASSQDGTRAGETQYF
TRBV19	TRBJ1-6	12	CASRNRISPLHF
TRBV10-3	TRBJ1-6	13	CAIRRDDNSPLHF
TRBV3-1	TRBJ2-5	14	CASSQGHVQETQYF
TRBV5-1	TRBJ2-1	13	CVSSLREFNEQFF
TRBV7-2	TRBJ2-1	16	CASRRSLAASYNEQFF
TRBV20-1	TRBJ2-7	13	CSAALAPPYEQYF
TRBV28	TRBJ1-4	18	CASSLLVAGSETNEKLFF
TRBV3-1	TRBJ2-7	18	CASSTSDSGGTSPYEQYF
TRBV12-5	TRBJ2-1	14	CASAQLDFGNEQFF
TRBV27	TRBJ2-1	15	CASSFNRSLYNEQFF
TRBV12-3/TRBV12-4	TRBJ2-4	13	CASLQGLKNIQYF
TRBV6-2/TRBV6-3	TRBJ2-2	17	CASSNRGPAGPLGELFF
TRBV7-9	TRBJ2-6	16	CASNPAGVSGANVLTF